A selection of T cell receptor beta chains follows, all from one sample in a study of cytomegalovirus exposure and HLA in healthy donors. This table comes from immunoSEQ multiplex PCR, and its TCRdb copy is limited to in-frame clones, with some not included. The table has 150,000 or so clones, 75% to 85% seen once. Sequenced sample: PBMCs. These receptors were taken from a middle-aged woman in good health and CMV-seropositive. Each CDR3 is given with its conserved first and last residue. The order of the fields is V gene, D gene, clone size, J gene, CDR3 DNA, CDR3 protein. The D gene is left open where the match is weak. The size field is filled for only some rows; it gives once, few, many or a size class.

v_gene: TRBV29-1
d_gene: TRBD2
abundance: NA
j_gene: TRBJ2-4
CDR3nt: TGCAGCGTCCTAAACCCGGGAGGGCCTTCCAAAAACATTCAGTACTTC
CDR3aa: CSVLNPGGPSKNIQYF

v_gene: TRBV6-1
d_gene: TRBD1
abundance: NA
j_gene: TRBJ1-4
CDR3nt: TGTGCCAGCAGACAGACAGGGGGCCTTGAAAAACTGTTTTTT
CDR3aa: CASRQTGGLEKLFF

v_gene: TRBV6-1
d_gene: NA
abundance: NA
j_gene: TRBJ2-1
CDR3nt: TGTGCCAGCAGTGAAGCGGGCGCCCCGTTCTTC
CDR3aa: CASSEAGAPFF

v_gene: TRBV4-1
d_gene: NA
abundance: NA
j_gene: TRBJ2-2
CDR3nt: TGCGCCAGCAGCCAAGAGGGCAGCTCACCTCTGTTTTTT
CDR3aa: CASSQEGSSPLFF

v_gene: TRBV9
d_gene: NA
abundance: NA
j_gene: TRBJ2-3
CDR3nt: TGTGCCAGCAGCGGGGGGCCGGATACGCAGTATTTT
CDR3aa: CASSGGPDTQYF

v_gene: TRBV2
d_gene: TRBD2
abundance: NA
j_gene: TRBJ2-7
CDR3nt: TGTGCCAGTCTACGACTAGCGGGAGGGTACGAGCAGTACTTC
CDR3aa: CASLRLAGGYEQYF

v_gene: TRBV5-1
d_gene: NA
abundance: NA
j_gene: TRBJ2-3
CDR3nt: TGCGCCAGCAGCTTCAGGGGACTATCTAGCACAGATACGCAGTATTTT
CDR3aa: CASSFRGLSSTDTQYF

v_gene: TRBV2
d_gene: TRBD2
abundance: once
j_gene: TRBJ2-7
CDR3nt: TGTGCCAGCAGTTCACTAGCGGGAGAGGGGGAGCAGTACTTC
CDR3aa: CASSSLAGEGEQYF

v_gene: TRBV7-8
d_gene: TRBD1
abundance: NA
j_gene: TRBJ2-7
CDR3nt: TGTGCCAGCAGCTTAGTAGGGGGCAAAAATTACGAGCAGTACTTC
CDR3aa: CASSLVGGKNYEQYF

v_gene: TRBV18
d_gene: TRBD2
abundance: NA
j_gene: TRBJ2-5
CDR3nt: TGTGCCAGCTCACCGACCGGGACTAGCGTCGAGACCCAGTACTTC
CDR3aa: CASSPTGTSVETQYF

v_gene: TRBV5-1
d_gene: TRBD2
abundance: NA
j_gene: TRBJ2-7
CDR3nt: TGCGCCAGCAGGGGAGGGAGCTTACTTTCGGGGCAGTACTTC
CDR3aa: CASRGGSLLSGQYF

v_gene: TRBV27
d_gene: TRBD2
abundance: NA
j_gene: TRBJ2-3
CDR3nt: TGTGCCAGCAGTACGCCGGGACTAGCGGTAGATACGCAGTATTTT
CDR3aa: CASSTPGLAVDTQYF

v_gene: TRBV7-7
d_gene: NA
abundance: few
j_gene: TRBJ1-1
CDR3nt: TGTGCTAGCAGCCGAGACAGCAACACTGAAGCTTTCTTT
CDR3aa: CASSRDSNTEAFF

v_gene: TRBV29-1
d_gene: NA
abundance: NA
j_gene: TRBJ2-7
CDR3nt: TGCAGCGTTGATGGCGACAACTACGAGCAGTACTTC
CDR3aa: CSVDGDNYEQYF

v_gene: TRBV7-2
d_gene: NA
abundance: NA
j_gene: TRBJ2-7
CDR3nt: TGTGCCAGCAGCTTAGCGATAGAGACACCCTCCTACGAGCAGTACTTC
CDR3aa: CASSLAIETPSYEQYF

v_gene: TRBV30
d_gene: TRBD1
abundance: few
j_gene: TRBJ1-1
CDR3nt: TGTGCCTGGACCAGGACAGGGGGTGGCAAAGCTTTCTTT
CDR3aa: CAWTRTGGGKAFF

v_gene: TRBV27
d_gene: NA
abundance: large
j_gene: TRBJ2-7
CDR3nt: TGTGCCAGCAGTTTAGTCCAAACAGCCACCTACGAGCAGTACTTC
CDR3aa: CASSLVQTATYEQYF

v_gene: TRBV5-1
d_gene: TRBD2
abundance: NA
j_gene: TRBJ2-7
CDR3nt: TGCGCCAGCAGCTTCAAAGCGGGAGGGCCGCACGAGCAGTACTTC
CDR3aa: CASSFKAGGPHEQYF

v_gene: TRBV5-4
d_gene: TRBD2
abundance: once
j_gene: TRBJ2-2
CDR3nt: TGTGCCAGCAGCAGCGGGACTAGCGGGAGGACGGGGGAGCTGTTTTTT
CDR3aa: CASSSGTSGRTGELFF

v_gene: TRBV19
d_gene: TRBD1
abundance: NA
j_gene: TRBJ2-5
CDR3nt: TGTGCCAGTACAGGGGGAGAGACCCAGTACTTC
CDR3aa: CASTGGETQYF

v_gene: TRBV5-1
d_gene: NA
abundance: NA
j_gene: TRBJ1-2
CDR3nt: TGCGCCAGCAGCCAACAGGGATTCAGTGGCTACACCTTC
CDR3aa: CASSQQGFSGYTF

v_gene: TRBV19
d_gene: TRBD1
abundance: once
j_gene: TRBJ2-1
CDR3nt: TGTGCCAGTACGGGGACAGGGGTTCGCTACAATGAGCAGTTCTTC
CDR3aa: CASTGTGVRYNEQFF

v_gene: TRBV2
d_gene: NA
abundance: NA
j_gene: TRBJ2-1
CDR3nt: TGTGCCAGCAGTCGGAGGGGCTCCTACAATGAGCAGTTCTTC
CDR3aa: CASSRRGSYNEQFF

v_gene: TRBV30
d_gene: TRBD2
abundance: NA
j_gene: TRBJ2-7
CDR3nt: TGTGCCTGGCGGCGGGAGGCTTCCTACGAGCAGTACTTC
CDR3aa: CAWRREASYEQYF